Following are 27 T cell receptor beta chains from one sample sequenced in a study of shared clonotypes between healthy human individuals. Assay used: immunoSEQ multiplex PCR; TCRdb lists only in-frame clones, some missing. The table has about 480,000 clones, almost 80% seen once. The sample comprised PBMCs. Receptors originate from a woman aged 40 to 55 in good health. Some clones in this sample may be carry-over from other donors' samples.

The J gene is TRBJ2-1, the V gene TRBV28; D is possibly TRBD2 (6 bases). The CDR3 length is 15 residues. CDR1 and CDR2 (germline): MDHEN, SYDVKM. The germline V and J ends were trimmed by 6 bases and 8 bases, with 20 bases remaining between them. The CDR3 spells CASRGELPGGDEQFF. The CDR3 bases are TGTGCCAGCAGGGGAGAGCTCCCGGGCGGGGATGAGCAGTTCTTC.

This chain joins TRBV5-1 and TRBJ2-7; TRBD1 matches 10 bases. V lost 2 bases, J lost 4 bases, and 6 bases stayed unmatched. This CDR3 has 15 amino acids. CDR1 is SGHRS, CDR2 YFSETQ, per germline. CDR3 residues: CASSFDRGRAYEQYF. DNA of the CDR3: TGCGCCAGCAGCTTTGACAGGGGGCGCGCGTACGAGCAGTACTTC.

This sequence joins TRBV6-1 and TRBJ2-3, with D perhaps matching TRBD1 (5 bases). Germline V gene data show CDR1 as MNHNS and CDR2 as SASEGT. Trimming took off 7 bases at V and 2 bases at J, with 10 bases between the two ends. The CDR3 covers 13 residues. The CDR3 DNA follows: TGTGCCAGCAAGAAGGGGCCCACAGATACGCAGTATTTT. Amino acid sequence: CASKKGPTDTQYF.

This clone was seen a handful of times. The chain is built from TRBV9 and TRBJ2-2, with D perhaps assigned TRBD1 or TRBD2 (6 bases each). Germline V gene data show CDR1 as SGDLS and CDR2 as YYNGEE. This CDR3 has 14 residues. The germline V and J ends were trimmed by 4 bases and 3 bases, with 10 bases remaining between them. CDR3 DNA: TGTGCCAGCAGCCCGAGGGGGGACACCGGGGAGCTGTTTTTT. Protein product: CASSPRGDTGELFF.

The chain uses TRBV28 and TRBJ1-2; no clear D gene. The CDR3 totals 12 residues. CDR1 is MDHEN and CDR2 is SYDVKM in the germline V gene. V was cut by 3 bases and J by 5 bases, with 7 bases left in between. This CDR3 is CASSLQQYGYTF. As DNA, the CDR3 is TGTGCCAGCAGTTTGCAACAGTATGGCTACACCTTC.

This rearrangement joins TRBV28 to TRBJ2-1; 14 bases line up with TRBD2. The junction had 11 bases not matched to a gene; V was cut back by 10 bases and J by 0 bases. CDR3 length: 18 residues. CDR1 is MDHEN and CDR2 is SYDVKM in the germline V gene. CDR3 coding DNA: TGTGCCACCAGCGGACTAGCGGGAGGTCGGGGCTCCTACAATGAGCAGTTCTTC. Its translation is CATSGLAGGRGSYNEQFF. Full variable domain (remainder filled in from reference TRBV28 and TRBJ2-1): DVKVTQSSRYLVKRTGEKVFLECVQDMDHENMFWYRQDPGLGLRLIYFSYDVKMKEKGDIPEGYSVSREKKERFSLILESASTNQTSMYLCATSGLAGGRGSYNEQFFGPGTRLTVL.

This clone has only a few counts. The rearrangement links TRBV7-6 to TRBJ2-1, with TRBD2 matching over 11 bases. CDR3 length: 17 amino acids. V lost 3 bases to trimming and J lost 5 bases; unmatched junction nucleotides: 9. Germline V gives CDR1 SGHVS, CDR2 FNYEAQ. This chain's CDR3 is CASSLRAGTSGHNEQFF. In DNA form, the CDR3 reads TGTGCCAGCAGCTTGAGGGCCGGGACTAGCGGCCACAATGAGCAGTTCTTC.

CDR3 coding DNA: TGTGCCAGCAGTGGTTTTCGTACGGGTGGCAATCAGCCCCAGCATTTT. Protein product: CASSGFRTGGNQPQHF. This chain joins TRBV28 and TRBJ1-5, with D hard to call. The V end lost 5 bases, the J end lost 2 bases, and 16 bases lay between the germline ends. CDR1 and CDR2 from the germline V gene are MDHEN and SYDVKM. The CDR3 is 16 amino acids.

In its sample, this clone was seen once. The chain uses TRBV7-8 and TRBJ1-1; D unresolved. Trimming cost V 1 base and J 2 bases, with 5 bases left between them. The CDR3 runs 13 residues. Germline V lookup: CDR1 SGHVS, CDR2 FQNEAQ. The CDR3 DNA is TGTGCCAGCAGCTTAGTAGAAAACACTGAAGCTTTCTTT. Translated: CASSLVENTEAFF.

Written as DNA, the CDR3 is TGCGCCAGCAGCCATACGGACAGCTCCTACGAGCAGTACTTC. Its protein product is CASSHTDSSYEQYF. The chain is built from TRBV4-1 and TRBJ2-7, with D possibly TRBD1 on 6 matching bases. CDR1 MGHRA and CDR2 YSYEKL come from the germline V gene. V lost 3 bases and J 0 bases, leaving 9 bases between the germline ends. This CDR3 has 14 residues.

This clone was seen once. The genes are TRBV5-4 and TRBJ2-5; 8 nucleotides line up with TRBD2. The germline V gene has CDR1 SGHNT and CDR2 YYREEE (reference sequence). V lost 5 bases, J lost 5 bases, and 14 bases stayed unmatched. CDR3 length equals 16 residues. The CDR3, as DNA: TGTGCCAGCAGGCCGGGAGGGGCGGGGGCATGGGAGACCCAGTACTTC. Translation: CASRPGGAGAWETQYF. Full variable domain (rest looked up from reference TRBV5-4 and TRBJ2-5): ETGVTQSPTHLIKTRGQQVTLRCSSQSGHNTVSWYQQALGQGPQFIFQYYREEENGRGNFPPRFSGLQFPNYSSELNVNALELDDSALYLCASRPGGAGAWETQYFGPGTRLLVL.

The genes are TRBV27 and TRBJ1-1; 9 nucleotides align to TRBD1. The V gene's germline CDR1 is MNHEY and CDR2 SMNVEV (reference sequence). The trim removed 6 bases at V and 7 bases at J, leaving 0 bases unmatched. CDR3 length: 11 residues. CDR3: CASRTGGEAFF. CDR3 coding DNA: TGTGCCAGCAGGACAGGGGGTGAAGCTTTCTTT.

The J gene is TRBJ1-4, the V gene TRBV28; D unresolved. The CDR3 is made up of 14 amino acids. Trimming took 6 bases from V and 5 from J, leaving 13 bases between them. Germline CDR1 reads MDHEN; CDR2 reads SYDVKM. The CDR3 nucleotides read TGTGCCAGCAGCCCCCCGCGACGGAATGAAAAACTGTTTTTT. Translation: CASSPPRRNEKLFF.

The rearrangement links TRBV4-2 to TRBJ1-4; maybe TRBD1 (6 bases). This CDR3 has 13 residues. V shed 1 base and J shed 8 bases, with 8 bases lying between them. Germline CDR1 is LGHNA and CDR2 is YNFKEQ. Here the CDR3 DNA reads TGTGCCAGCAGCCAAGCAGGGGCGGAAAAACTGTTTTTT. Residues: CASSQAGAEKLFF.

Only a few counts were recorded for this clone. V gene TRBV23-1 combines with J gene TRBJ2-7; 8 positions match TRBD1. TRBV23-1 is recorded as an ORF, its role being uncertain. The V gene end was trimmed by 8 bases and the J gene end by 3 bases; junction bases not matched to a gene: 18. The CDR3 consists of 17 residues. CDR3 DNA: TGCGCCAGCCGCCAGGGGGCTTCGAGGGAGCACGGCTACGAGCAGTACTTC. It encodes CASRQGASREHGYEQYF.

In its sample, this clone was seen once. The rearrangement uses TRBV30 and TRBJ2-7; 9 bases map to TRBD2. Looked up from germline, CDR1 is GTSNPN and CDR2 is SVGIG (reference sequence). This CDR3 has 17 residues. Trimming removed 8 bases from V and 4 bases from J; junction bases left unmatched: 21. The CDR3 is CAEKWGASGKLLYEQYF. In DNA, the CDR3 is TGTGCCGAAAAGTGGGGGGCTAGCGGGAAACTCTTATACGAGCAGTACTTC.

The J gene is TRBJ1-5, the V gene TRBV28; D unresolved. CDR1 MDHEN and CDR2 SYDVKM come from the germline V gene. The ends were cut back, 8 bases at V and 0 bases at J, with 5 bases in the middle. The CDR3 totals 12 residues. For the CDR3, the DNA is TGTGCCAGCCGGGATAGCAATCAGCCCCAGCATTTT. As protein: CASRDSNQPQHF.

Points on this clone: This likely traces to a read error, being one base from a far larger clone. The rearrangement uses TRBV7-9 and TRBJ2-5, with D possibly matching TRBD2 (6 bases). This CDR3 comprises 13 residues. Germline lookup yields CDR1 SEHNR and CDR2 FQNEAQ (reference sequence). The CDR3 DNA reads TGTGTCAGCACCCTGGGGGGCCAAGAGACCCAGTACTTC. It is translated as CVSTLGGQETQYF. Based on the CDR3 plus reference TRBV7-9 and TRBJ2-5, the full variable domain is DTGVSQNPRHKITKRGQNVTFRCDPISEHNRLYWYRQTLGQGPEFLTYFQNEAQLEKSRLLSDRFSAERPKGSFSTLEIQRTEQGDSAMYLCVSTLGGQETQYFGPGTRLLVL.

The chain employs TRBV7-8 and TRBJ2-7; D uncertain. This CDR3 region has 13 residues. The germline V and J ends were trimmed by 1 base and 2 bases, with 6 bases remaining between them. Germline lookup yields CDR1 SGHVS and CDR2 FQNEAQ. CDR3 sequence (DNA): TGTGCCAGCAGCTTAGTCAGGACCTACGAGCAGTACTTC. Encoded protein: CASSLVRTYEQYF. The variable domain in full, completed from reference TRBV7-8 and TRBJ2-7, reads GAGVSQSPRYKVAKRGQDVALRCDPISGHVSLFWYQQALGQGPEFLTYFQNEAQLDKSGLPSDRFFAERPEGSVSTLKIQRTQQEDSAVYLCASSLVRTYEQYFGPGTRLTVT.

The genes are TRBV18 and TRBJ1-1, with 7 positions matching TRBD1. V dropped 2 bases and J dropped 3; count of bases not matched to a gene: 3. Germline V gene lookup returns CDR1 KGHSH and CDR2 LQKENI. The CDR3 loop spans 14 amino acids. CDR3 coding DNA: TGTGCCAGCTCACCAGTGACAGGGCACACTGAAGCTTTCTTT. As protein: CASSPVTGHTEAFF. Filled out from reference TRBV18 and TRBJ1-1, the complete variable domain reads NAGVMQNPRHLVRRRGQEARLRCSPMKGHSHVYWYRQLPEEGLKFMVYLQKENIIDESGMPKERFSAEFPKEGPSILRIQQVVRGDSAAYFCASSPVTGHTEAFFGQGTRLTVV.

The CDR3 spells CASSLGGVYGYTF. The CDR3 DNA reads TGTGCCAGCAGCTTAGGGGGAGTCTATGGCTACACCTTC. This rearrangement joins TRBV7-9 to TRBJ1-2; D is unresolved. From germline, CDR1 is SEHNR and CDR2 FQNEAQ (reference sequence). Trimming removed 1 base from V and 4 bases from J, with 7 bases in between. The CDR3 sequence is 13 residues long. Variable domain in full (rest from reference TRBV7-9 and TRBJ1-2): DTGVSQNPRHKITKRGQNVTFRCDPISEHNRLYWYRQTLGQGPEFLTYFQNEAQLEKSRLLSDRFSAERPKGSFSTLEIQRTEQGDSAMYLCASSLGGVYGYTFGSGTRLTVV.

The chain links TRBV5-1 to TRBJ2-3; D unclear. The CDR3 length is 15 residues. Germline CDR1 is SGHRS and CDR2 is YFSETQ. The V end lost 2 bases, the J end lost 3 bases, and 13 bases lay between the germline ends. The CDR3 bases are TGCGCCAGCAGCTTTGCGCAGTCGAGGACAGATACGCAGTATTTT. Translating gives CASSFAQSRTDTQYF.

The sample holds a few counts of this clone. The rearrangement links TRBV11-1 to TRBJ2-7; weak D call: TRBD2 (6 bases). V shed 1 base and J shed 3 bases, with 13 bases lying between them. From germline, CDR1 is SGHAT and CDR2 FQDESV (reference sequence). The CDR3 spans 15 residues. The CDR3: CASSLDLAESYEQYF. CDR3 nucleotides: TGTGCCAGCAGCTTAGACTTAGCGGAGAGCTACGAGCAGTACTTC.

The CDR3 coding sequence is TGTGCCAGCAGTTACATGGGGACTAGCGGGGATGAGCAGTTCTTC. Translating it yields CASSYMGTSGDEQFF. This chain links TRBV6-6 with TRBJ2-1; 13 positions agree with TRBD2. This CDR3 comprises 15 residues. Trimming cost V 2 bases and J 8 bases; bases outside gene matches: 3. Looked up from germline, CDR1 is MNHNY and CDR2 is SVGAGI (reference sequence).

V and J are TRBV28 and TRBJ1-4; unclear D gene. This CDR3 comprises 12 residues. V dropped 3 bases and J dropped 10 bases, with 9 bases sitting between them. Germline CDR1 MDHEN, CDR2 SYDVKM. CDR3 in DNA: TGTGCCAGCAGTTTCGGTATTGGAAAACTGTTTTTT. As protein: CASSFGIGKLFF.

Notes on this clone: A much larger clone lies one base from this, so it may be a read error. CDR3 bases: TGTGCCAGCAGTCAACAGGGCTATGGCTACACCTTC. Translated: CASSQQGYGYTF. V and J are TRBV7-9 and TRBJ1-2, with a possible D match to TRBD1 (6 bases). Trimming took off 6 bases at V and 4 bases at J, with 9 bases between the two ends. CDR1 SEHNR and CDR2 FQNEAQ come from the germline V gene (reference sequence). The CDR3 extends over 12 amino acids.

Notes on this clone: The sample has other DNA sequences that encode this CDR3 too. This chain links TRBV7-3 with TRBJ1-1, with D perhaps matching TRBD1 (6 bases). CDR1 and CDR2 (germline): SGHTA, FQGTGA. V was cut by 4 bases and J by 1 base, with 7 bases left in between. This CDR3 is 13 amino acids long. CDR3 bases: TGTGCCAGCAGCTCACAGGGGAACACTGAAGCTTTCTTT. It yields the protein CASSSQGNTEAFF.